The present T cell receptor beta chain was sequenced within a study of CD8+ T cells in alopecia areata. Study background: In an open-label trial, patients got 5 to 10 mg tofacitinib twice daily.

In the case of this clone: Its antigen is still unknown.

Study findings and constraints: Scalp samples also contribute reads from the resident alphabeta T cells found in normal skin.

CDR1 MNHNS and CDR2 SASEGT come from the germline V gene. The length of the CDR3 is 14 residues. V was shortened by 11 bases and J by 1 base, with 17 bases between the two germline ends. RNA extraction and reverse transcription yielded cDNA as sequencing template. Clones were read by immunoSEQ multiplex PCR, and TCRdb kept only the in-frame ones, dropping some. Among some 170,000 clones listed, more than 60% were seen once. The sample here was CD4+ T cells sorted from blood, taken at week 0. The V gene is TRBV6-1, the J gene TRBJ2-5; unclear D gene. The source of this sequence is a human donor with alopecia areata. CDR3 DNA sequence: TGTGCCGCAGCTTATGCCAAGTTCCAAGAGACCCAGTACTTC. Protein sequence: CAAAYAKFQETQYF.